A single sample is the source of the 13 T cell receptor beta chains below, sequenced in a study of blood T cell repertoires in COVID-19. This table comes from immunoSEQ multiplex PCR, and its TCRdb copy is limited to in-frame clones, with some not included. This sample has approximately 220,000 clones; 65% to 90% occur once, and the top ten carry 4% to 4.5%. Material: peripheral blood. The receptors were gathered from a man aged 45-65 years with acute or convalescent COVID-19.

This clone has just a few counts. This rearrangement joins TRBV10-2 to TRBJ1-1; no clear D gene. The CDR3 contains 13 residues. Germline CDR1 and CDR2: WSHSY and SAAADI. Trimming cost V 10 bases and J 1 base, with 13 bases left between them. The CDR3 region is CATQAGANTEAFF. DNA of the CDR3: TGCGCCACCCAGGCAGGCGCGAACACTGAAGCTTTCTTT.

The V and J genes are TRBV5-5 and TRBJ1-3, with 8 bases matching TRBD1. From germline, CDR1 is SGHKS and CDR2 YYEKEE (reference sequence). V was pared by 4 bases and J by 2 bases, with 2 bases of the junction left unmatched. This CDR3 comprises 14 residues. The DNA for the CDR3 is TGTGCCAGCAGCCTGGGACAGGCTGGAAACACCATATATTTT. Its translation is CASSLGQAGNTIYF.

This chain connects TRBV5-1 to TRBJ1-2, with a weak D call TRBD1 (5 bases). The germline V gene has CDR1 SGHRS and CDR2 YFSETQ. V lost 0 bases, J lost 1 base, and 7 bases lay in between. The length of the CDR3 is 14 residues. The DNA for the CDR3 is TGCGCCAGCAGCTTGGACGGGGGTAACTATGGCTACACCTTC. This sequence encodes CASSLDGGNYGYTF.

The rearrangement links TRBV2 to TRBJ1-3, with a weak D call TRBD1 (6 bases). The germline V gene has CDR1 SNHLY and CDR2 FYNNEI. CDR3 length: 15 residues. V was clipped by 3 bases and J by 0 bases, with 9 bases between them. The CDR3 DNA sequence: TGTGCCAGCAGTGAGTGGACAGACTCTGGAAACACCATATATTTT. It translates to CASSEWTDSGNTIYF.

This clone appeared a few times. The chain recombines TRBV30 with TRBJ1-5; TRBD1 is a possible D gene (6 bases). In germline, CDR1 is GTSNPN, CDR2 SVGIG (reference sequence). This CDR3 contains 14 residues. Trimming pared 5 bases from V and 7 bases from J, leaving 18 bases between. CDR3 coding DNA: TGTGCCTGGTCCAGGGACACCGCTTTACAGCCCCAGCATTTT. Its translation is CAWSRDTALQPQHF.

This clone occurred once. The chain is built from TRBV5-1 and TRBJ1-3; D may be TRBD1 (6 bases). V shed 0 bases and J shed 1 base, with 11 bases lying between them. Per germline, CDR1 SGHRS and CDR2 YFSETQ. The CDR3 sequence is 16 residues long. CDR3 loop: CASSLEGRGSGNTIYF. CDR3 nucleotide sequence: TGCGCCAGCAGCTTGGAAGGCAGGGGATCTGGAAACACCATATATTTT. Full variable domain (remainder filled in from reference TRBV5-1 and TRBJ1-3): KAGVTQTPRYLIKTRGQQVTLSCSPISGHRSVSWYQQTPGQGLQFLFEYFSETQRNKGNFPGRFSGRQFSNSRSEMNVSTLELGDSALYLCASSLEGRGSGNTIYFGEGSWLTVV.

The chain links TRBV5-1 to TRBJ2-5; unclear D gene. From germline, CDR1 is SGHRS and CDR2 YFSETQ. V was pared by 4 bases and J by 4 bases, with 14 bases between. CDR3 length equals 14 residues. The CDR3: CASSLLPGRETQYF. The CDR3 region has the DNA TGCGCCAGCAGCCTACTTCCTGGTAGAGAGACCCAGTACTTC.

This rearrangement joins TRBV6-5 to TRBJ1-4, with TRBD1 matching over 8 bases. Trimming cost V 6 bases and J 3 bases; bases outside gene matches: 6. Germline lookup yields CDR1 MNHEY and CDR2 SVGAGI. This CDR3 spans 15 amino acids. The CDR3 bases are TGTGCCAGCAGAAACGAGGGACAGGCTAATGAAAAACTGTTTTTT. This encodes CASRNEGQANEKLFF.

The CDR3 DNA is TGTGCCAGCAGCTTGCAGACAGGGGACTTCTACGAGCAGTACTTC. It encodes CASSLQTGDFYEQYF. The V and J genes are TRBV5-5 and TRBJ2-7, with 8 bases aligning to TRBD1. Looked up from germline, CDR1 is SGHKS and CDR2 is YYEKEE (reference sequence). The CDR3 is made up of 15 amino acids. With 1 base clipped from V and 3 bases from J, the junction kept 6 bases outside the gene matches. Combining the CDR3 with reference TRBV5-5 and TRBJ2-7 gives the whole variable domain DAGVTQSPTHLIKTRGQQVTLRCSPISGHKSVSWYQQVLGQGPQFIFQYYEKEERGRGNFPDRFSARQFPNYSSELNVNALLLGDSALYLCASSLQTGDFYEQYFGPGTRLTVT.

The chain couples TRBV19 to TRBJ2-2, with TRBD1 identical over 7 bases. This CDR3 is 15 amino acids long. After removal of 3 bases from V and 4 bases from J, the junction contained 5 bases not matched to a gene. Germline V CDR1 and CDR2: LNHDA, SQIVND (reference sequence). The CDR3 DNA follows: TGTGCCAGTAGTATCAGGACAGGAGCCACCGGGGAGCTGTTTTTT. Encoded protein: CASSIRTGATGELFF.

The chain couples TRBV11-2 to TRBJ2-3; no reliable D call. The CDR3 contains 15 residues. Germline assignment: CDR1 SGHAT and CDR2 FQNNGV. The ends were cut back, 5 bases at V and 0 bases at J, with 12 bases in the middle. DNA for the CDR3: TGTGCCAGCAGCCGAACCCTACTTAGCACAGATACGCAGTATTTT. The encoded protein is CASSRTLLSTDTQYF.

The CDR3, as DNA: TGTGCCAGCACGGACAGCCAAGCTAACTATGGCTACACCTTC. This encodes CASTDSQANYGYTF. The chain carries TRBV2 and TRBJ1-2; perhaps TRBD1 as D (6 bases). Trimming stripped 7 bases from V and 0 bases from J, with 12 bases between. In germline, CDR1 is SNHLY, CDR2 FYNNEI. This CDR3 has 14 amino acids.

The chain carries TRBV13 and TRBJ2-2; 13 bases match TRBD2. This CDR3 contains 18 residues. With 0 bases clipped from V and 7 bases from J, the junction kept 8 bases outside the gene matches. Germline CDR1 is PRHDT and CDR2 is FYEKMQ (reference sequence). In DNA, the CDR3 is TGTGCCAGCAGCTTAGGCCGCACTAGCGGGGGGGCCATCGGGGAGCTGTTTTTT. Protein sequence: CASSLGRTSGGAIGELFF.